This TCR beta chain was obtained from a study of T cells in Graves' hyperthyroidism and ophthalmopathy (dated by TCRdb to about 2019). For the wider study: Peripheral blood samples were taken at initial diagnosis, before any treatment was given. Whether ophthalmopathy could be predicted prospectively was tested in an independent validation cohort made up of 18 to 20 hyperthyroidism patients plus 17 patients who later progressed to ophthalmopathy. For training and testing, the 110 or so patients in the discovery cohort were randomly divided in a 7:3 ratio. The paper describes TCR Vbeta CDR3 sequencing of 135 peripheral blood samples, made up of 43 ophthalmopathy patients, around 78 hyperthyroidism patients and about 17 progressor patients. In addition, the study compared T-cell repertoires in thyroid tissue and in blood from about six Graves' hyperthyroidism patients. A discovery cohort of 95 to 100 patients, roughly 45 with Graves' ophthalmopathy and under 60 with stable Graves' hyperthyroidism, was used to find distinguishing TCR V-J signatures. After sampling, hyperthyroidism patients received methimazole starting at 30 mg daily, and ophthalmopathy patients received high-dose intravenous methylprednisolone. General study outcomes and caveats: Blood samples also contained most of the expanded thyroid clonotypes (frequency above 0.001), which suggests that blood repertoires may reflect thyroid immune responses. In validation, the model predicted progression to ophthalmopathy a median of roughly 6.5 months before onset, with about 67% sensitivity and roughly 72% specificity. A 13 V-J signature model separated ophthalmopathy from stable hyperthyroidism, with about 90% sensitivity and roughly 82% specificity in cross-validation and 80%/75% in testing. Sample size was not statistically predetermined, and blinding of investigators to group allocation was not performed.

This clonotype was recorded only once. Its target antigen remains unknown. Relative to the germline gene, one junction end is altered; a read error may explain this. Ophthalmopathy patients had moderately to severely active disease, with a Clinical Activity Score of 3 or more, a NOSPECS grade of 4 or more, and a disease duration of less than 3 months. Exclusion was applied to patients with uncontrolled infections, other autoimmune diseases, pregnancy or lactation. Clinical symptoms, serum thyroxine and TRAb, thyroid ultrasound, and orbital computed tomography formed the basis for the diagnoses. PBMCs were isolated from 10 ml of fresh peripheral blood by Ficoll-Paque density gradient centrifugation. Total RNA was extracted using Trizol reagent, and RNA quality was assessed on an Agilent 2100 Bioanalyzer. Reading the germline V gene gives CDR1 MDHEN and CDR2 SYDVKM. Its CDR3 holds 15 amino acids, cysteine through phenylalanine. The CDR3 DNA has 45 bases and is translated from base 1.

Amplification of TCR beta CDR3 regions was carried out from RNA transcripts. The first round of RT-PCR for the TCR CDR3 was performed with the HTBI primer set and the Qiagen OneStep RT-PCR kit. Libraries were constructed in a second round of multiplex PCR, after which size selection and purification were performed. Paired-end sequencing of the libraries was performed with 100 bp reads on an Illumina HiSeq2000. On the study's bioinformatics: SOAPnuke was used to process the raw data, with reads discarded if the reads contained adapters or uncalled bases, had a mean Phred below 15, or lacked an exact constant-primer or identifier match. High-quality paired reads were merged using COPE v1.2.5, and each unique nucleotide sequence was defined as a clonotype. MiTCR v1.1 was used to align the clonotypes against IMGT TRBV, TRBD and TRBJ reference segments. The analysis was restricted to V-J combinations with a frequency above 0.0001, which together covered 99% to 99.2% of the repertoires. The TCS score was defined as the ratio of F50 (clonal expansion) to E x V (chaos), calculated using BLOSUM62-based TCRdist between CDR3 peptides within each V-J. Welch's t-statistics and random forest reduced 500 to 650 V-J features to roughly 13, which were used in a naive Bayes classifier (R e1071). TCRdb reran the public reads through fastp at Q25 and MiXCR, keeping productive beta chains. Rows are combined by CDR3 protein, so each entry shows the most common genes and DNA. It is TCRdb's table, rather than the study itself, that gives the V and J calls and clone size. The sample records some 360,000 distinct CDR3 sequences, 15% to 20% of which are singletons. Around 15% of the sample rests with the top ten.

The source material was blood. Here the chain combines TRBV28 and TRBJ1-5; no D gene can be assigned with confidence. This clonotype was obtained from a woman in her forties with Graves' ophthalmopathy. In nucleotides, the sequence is TGTGCCAGCTACGGTAGGCGATATAGCAATCAGCCCCAGCGTTTT. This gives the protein CASYGRRYSNQPQRF.